This is a list of T cell receptor beta chains from one sample in a study of control samples from healthy donors and cancer patients. Sequencing was performed with immunoSEQ multiplex PCR; in TCRdb, only in-frame clones are kept and a portion is missing. This table holds tens of thousands of clones, around 90% found once. Sequenced sample: PBMCs. These receptors were taken from a man aged 60 to 75 with colorectal cancer. Each CDR3 is given with its conserved first and last residue. A D gene is named only where the DNA matches it firmly. Clone size is not always given. Where it is, it says once, few, many or a class for expanded clones.

J,V,D,size,DNA,CDR3
TRBJ2-1,TRBV6-6,TRBD2,.,TGTGCCAGCAGACGGGACCTTAGCGGGGGATACAATGAGCAGTTCTTC,CASRRDLSGGYNEQFF
TRBJ1-3,TRBV2,TRBD1,.,TGTGCCAGCAGCGGGGACAGCTACTCTGGAAACACCATATATTTT,CASSGDSYSGNTIYF
TRBJ1-2,TRBV7-2,.,.,TGTGCCAGCAGCTTCCCCCCAGGGGAGGGCTACACCTTC,CASSFPPGEGYTF
TRBJ2-1,TRBV18,TRBD2,.,TGTGCCAGCTCACCTCGAGGACTAGCGGGGGCTTACAATGAGCAGTTCTTC,CASSPRGLAGAYNEQFF
TRBJ2-3,TRBV2,.,.,TGTGCCAGCAGTGATCGTCCGGGCACAGATACGCAGTATTTT,CASSDRPGTDTQYF
TRBJ2-7,TRBV10-3,TRBD2,.,TGTGCCATCAGCAGGGAGGGCAAGTCCTACGAGCAGTACTTC,CAISREGKSYEQYF
TRBJ2-3,TRBV3-1/TRBV3-2,TRBD2,.,TGTGCCAGCAGCCTACAGGGCGGGGGGCTCACAGATACGCAGTATTTT,CASSLQGGGLTDTQYF
TRBJ2-3,TRBV2,TRBD2,.,TGTGCCAGCAGTGAGCTAGCGGGGGGGAGTACGCAGTATTTT,CASSELAGGSTQYF
TRBJ1-6,TRBV6-5,.,.,TGTGCCAGCAGCCTGGGCCAATGGGGAGGCTCACCCCTCCACTTT,CASSLGQWGGSPLHF
TRBJ2-7,TRBV3-1/TRBV3-2,.,.,TGTGCCAGCAGCCTCCGGGACATACACTACGAGCAGTACTTC,CASSLRDIHYEQYF
TRBJ1-2,TRBV19,TRBD1,.,TGTGCCAGTAGTATGACAGGGAGCTATGGCTACACCTTC,CASSMTGSYGYTF
TRBJ1-6,TRBV7-9,TRBD1,.,TGTGCCAGCAGCTCGGGACAGTTCTATTCACCCCTCCACTTT,CASSSGQFYSPLHF
TRBJ2-1,TRBV2,TRBD2,.,TGTGCCAGCAGTGAAGGGCTAGCGGGGCAAAATGAGCAGTTCTTC,CASSEGLAGQNEQFF
TRBJ1-2,TRBV12-3/TRBV12-4,.,.,TGTGCCAGCAGTAACAGGGTCGGTGGCTACACCTTC,CASSNRVGGYTF
TRBJ2-1,TRBV5-6,.,.,TGTGCCAGCAGCTACACATCCGGGATCGAGCAGTTCTTC,CASSYTSGIEQFF
TRBJ1-5,TRBV28,.,few,TGTGCCAGCACCCGGGCCAATCAGCCCCAGCATTTT,CASTRANQPQHF
TRBJ1-5,TRBV28,TRBD1,.,TGTGCCAGCAGTCCATCGGGACAGGGGAATCAGCCCCAGCATTTT,CASSPSGQGNQPQHF
TRBJ1-1,TRBV10-1,.,few,TGCGCCAGCAAGGATAACACTGAAGCTTTCTTT,CASKDNTEAFF
TRBJ2-1,TRBV13,.,once,TGTGCCAGCAGCTCGAGGGGGGACGATGAGCAGTTCTTC,CASSSRGDDEQFF
TRBJ2-7,TRBV11-2,TRBD2,.,TGTGCCAGCAGCTACAGACTAGCGGGGGGCTCCTACGAGCAGTACTTC,CASSYRLAGGSYEQYF
TRBJ2-1,TRBV6-6,.,.,TGTGCCAGCAGTCTCGGGAGTAATGAGCAGTTCTTC,CASSLGSNEQFF
TRBJ2-7,TRBV11-2,TRBD2,.,TGTGCCAGCAGCTCCCGGGACTACCCCCAAGCCGAGCAGTACTTC,CASSSRDYPQAEQYF
TRBJ2-7,TRBV11-2,.,.,TGTGCCAGCAGTTCATTCAGGGGTCTGGAGGGATACGAGCAGTACTTC,CASSSFRGLEGYEQYF
TRBJ1-1,TRBV6-2/TRBV6-3,.,.,TGTGCCAGCAGTTATGATTTGGGTCGGCAGGAGACTGAAGCTTTCTTT,CASSYDLGRQETEAFF
TRBJ2-7,TRBV19,.,.,TGTGCCAGTAGTATAGTTCCGTTCTCCTACGAGCAGTACTTC,CASSIVPFSYEQYF
TRBJ2-2,TRBV20-1,.,.,TGCAGTGCTAGTGCTGGTTGGGGGACCGGGGAGCTGTTTTTT,CSASAGWGTGELFF
TRBJ2-1,TRBV19,TRBD1,.,TGTGCCAGTAGTATCCGGGGGGCCCCGGGACAGGGGAGCTACAATGAGCAGTTCTTC,CASSIRGAPGQGSYNEQFF
TRBJ2-1,TRBV7-3,TRBD2,.,TGTGCCAGCAGCTTAGGGGGACTAGCGGGGAGGCATGAGCAGTTCTTC,CASSLGGLAGRHEQFF
TRBJ2-7,TRBV6-2/TRBV6-3,TRBD2,.,TGTGCCAGCAGTCTAGCGGGGGGGCGCTCCGAGCAGTACTTC,CASSLAGGRSEQYF
TRBJ2-5,TRBV4-1,TRBD2,.,TGCGCCAGCAGCCAAGGAATGACTAGCGGTGAAGAGACCCAGTACTTC,CASSQGMTSGEETQYF
TRBJ2-7,TRBV6-5,TRBD1,once,TGTGCCAGCAGCCTCGGACAGGGGGGGTCCTACGAGCAGTACTTC,CASSLGQGGSYEQYF
TRBJ1-2,TRBV19,TRBD1,.,TGTGCCAGTAGTATTCCGAGCAGGGGGCTTGACTATGGCTACACCTTC,CASSIPSRGLDYGYTF